These 14 T cell receptor beta chains share one sample of origin, sequenced in a study of tumor-infiltrating lymphocytes in primary liver carcinoma. With around 500 ng total RNA as template and a constant-region primer, TCR beta cDNA was made. Libraries of TCR beta came from three nested multiplex PCR rounds with slightly modified ARM-PCR. In the first two PCR rounds, TRBV1-TRBV30 forward primers were paired with a C-beta reverse primer, and each round lasted roughly 9 cycles. TCRdb re-called the multiplex PCR reads through MiXCR, storing one row per CDR3 protein. Counted here are about 41,000 distinct CDR3 sequences, approximately 73% occurring once; the ten biggest clones make up about 18%. Co-extracting RNA and DNA was done with roughly 17-32 mg of unsorted bulk tissue as input. The sample taken for sequencing was liver tumor tissue from sampling region 2. Subset indicated: tumor region T2, inferior pole. The receptors here all came from a man between 40 and 49 years old with primary liver carcinoma and hepatitis B virus infection.

In regard to this clonotype: A read error may account for a junction end that differs from germline. The gene calls are TRBV11-1 and TRBJ2-3; possibly TRBD1 or TRBD2 for D (5 bases each). The CDR3 loop spans 19 amino acids. Germline V gene lookup returns CDR1 SGHAT and CDR2 FQDESV (reference sequence). The CDR3 DNA follows: TGTTCCAGCACCTCTGGGGGAAGCTCTGTTGGAGCCCGCACAGATACACAGTATTTT. Protein product: CSSTSGGSSVGARTDTQYF.

Comments on this clonotype: Lacking the conserved final phenylalanine or tryptophan, this CDR3 likely reflects a read error. No DNA is shown, since the ends of the CDR3 on it are uncertain; the CDR3 is the one TCRdb lists. This rearrangement joins TRBV12-3 or TRBV12-4 to TRBJ2-5; the table gives TRBD1 as D, unverified against the DNA. 14 amino acids form the CDR3, both terminal residues included. CDR3 residues: CVSSSEGTGETQYL.

This clonotype was counted between two and nine times. Just one base apart from a much larger clone, this may be a read error. The chain uses TRBV28 and TRBJ2-5; D gene ambiguous. The CDR3 has 13 residues. Looked up from germline, CDR1 is MDHEN and CDR2 is SYDVKM. CDR3 nucleotide sequence: TGTGCCAGCCGCCGACAAGGCCCAGAGGCCCAGTACTTC. Translation gives CASRRQGPEAQYF. Supplemented by reference TRBV28 and TRBJ2-5, the full variable domain reads DVKVTQSSRYLVKRTGEKVFLECVQDMDHENMFWYRQDPGLGLRLIYFSYDVKMKEKGDIPEGYSVSREKKERFSLILESASTNQTSMYLCASRRQGPEAQYFGPGTRLLVL.

Worth noting for this clonotype: One junction end disagrees with the germline gene, perhaps due to a read error. This chain uses TRBV5-1 with TRBJ2-7; D not resolved. The CDR3 runs to 15 residues. The germline V gene encodes CDR1 SGHRS and CDR2 YFSETQ. The CDR3 region has the DNA TGCGCCAGCAGCTTGGGTCGGATGAGTTCCTACAAGCAGTACTTC. This gives the protein CASSLGRMSSYKQYF.

Comments on this clonotype: Germline and junction disagree at one end, which may indicate a read error. The chain employs TRBV6-1 and TRBJ2-7, with 10 bases lining up with TRBD2. Germline loops: CDR1 MNHNS, CDR2 SASEGT. The CDR3 extends over 16 amino acids. CDR3 sequence reads: CAISEVRTSGKYEHYF. DNA for the CDR3: TGTGCCATCAGTGAAGTACGAACTAGCGGGAAGTACGAGCACTACTTC.

By sample fraction, this clonotype is medium-sized (0.01 to 0.1%). The chain combines TRBV6-6 with TRBJ1-6, with D perhaps TRBD1 (6 bases). The CDR3 extends over 13 amino acids. The V end was cut by 4 bases, the J end by 9 bases, with 10 bases between. Per the germline V gene, CDR1 is MNHNY and CDR2 is SVGAGI (reference sequence). The CDR3 coding sequence is TGTGCCAGCAGTTCAACAGGGATTTCACCCCTCCACTTT. As protein: CASSSTGISPLHF.

In regard to this clonotype: The junction differs from germline at one of its ends, possibly a read error. The chain uses TRBV11-3 and TRBJ2-1; D gene unclear. This CDR3 comprises 14 residues. CDR1 is SGHNT, CDR2 YENEEA, per germline. CDR3 loop: CASSITGPYKEQFF. CDR3 DNA: TGTGCCAGCAGCATCACCGGCCCCTACAAAGAGCAGTTCTTC.

Turning to this clonotype: The junction differs from germline at one of its ends, possibly a read error. This chain uses TRBV11-1 with TRBJ1-2, with D unresolved. Germline-derived CDR1 and CDR2 are SGHAT and FQDESV (reference sequence). This CDR3 contains 14 residues. The CDR3 spells CGSGFKGFGYGYTF. DNA of the CDR3: TGTGGCAGCGGCTTCAAGGGATTTGGTTATGGCTACACCTTC.

On this clonotype: One end of the junction does not line up with germline, which may come from a read error. The chain uses TRBV6-1 and TRBJ2-2; 8 bases fit TRBD2. The CDR3 contains 16 residues. Germline V gene lookup returns CDR1 MNHNS and CDR2 SASEGT. In DNA form, the CDR3 reads TGTGTCAGCAGTGTGACTAACGGGAGGGCCGGCGGGGAGCTGTTTTTT. This codes for CVSSVTNGRAGGELFF.

Points on this clonotype: Since the CDR3 does not end with the conserved phenylalanine or tryptophan, this likely comes from a read error. The chain recombines TRBV6-6 with TRBJ2-7, with D unclear. V lost 4 bases and J lost 3, with 10 bases in between. The CDR3 sequence is 13 residues long. The germline gives CDR1 MNHNY, CDR2 SVGAGI (reference sequence). CDR3 amino acids: CASSFQQDYEQYL. The CDR3 DNA sequence: TGTGCCAGCAGTTTTCAGCAGGACTACGAGCAGTACCTC.

The V and J genes are TRBV5-1 and TRBJ1-5; tentative D call: TRBD1 (5 bases). V lost 2 bases and J 5 bases, leaving 11 bases between the germline ends. Germline V gives CDR1 SGHRS, CDR2 YFSETQ. CDR3 length: 14 residues. The CDR3 here is CASSLGDLYQPQHF. As DNA, the CDR3 is TGCGCCAGCAGCTTAGGGGACCTATATCAGCCCCAGCATTTT. The full variable domain, completed using reference TRBV5-1 and TRBJ1-5, is KAGVTQTPRYLIKTRGQQVTLSCSPISGHRSVSWYQQTPGQGLQFLFEYFSETQRNKGNFPGRFSGRQFSNSRSEMNVSTLELGDSALYLCASSLGDLYQPQHFGDGTRLSIL.

This clonotype occurred many times. This chain connects TRBV28 to TRBJ1-2, with 8 bases lining up with TRBD1. Germline trimming cut 6 bases from V and 8 bases from J; bases unmatched to any gene: 11. CDR1 and CDR2 (germline): MDHEN, SYDVKM. The CDR3 sequence is 14 residues long. The DNA for the CDR3 is TGTGCCAGCAGCTGGGCAGGGGGCTTGGGGGGCTACACCTTC. Its protein is CASSWAGGLGGYTF.

A note on this clonotype: The CDR3 end shows no conserved phenylalanine or tryptophan, and so a read error is likely. The rearrangement joins TRBV5-4 to TRBJ2-3, with D perhaps TRBD2 (6 bases). CDR1 SGHNT and CDR2 YYREEE come from the germline V gene (reference sequence). This CDR3 spans 15 amino acids. CDR3 region: CASSLGGMGTDTQYL. The CDR3 DNA is TGTGCCAGCAGCTTGGGCGGGATGGGCACGGATACGCAGTATCTT.

This clonotype was seen many times. The chain uses TRBV30 and TRBJ2-4; D call uncertain. This CDR3 is 14 amino acids long. V lost 8 bases and J lost 0, with 14 bases in between. The germline CDR1 and CDR2 sequences are GTSNPN and SVGIG (reference sequence). The CDR3 loop reads CAVESSVAKNIQYF. The CDR3 region has the DNA TGTGCCGTGGAGAGTTCGGTAGCCAAAAACATTCAGTACTTC.